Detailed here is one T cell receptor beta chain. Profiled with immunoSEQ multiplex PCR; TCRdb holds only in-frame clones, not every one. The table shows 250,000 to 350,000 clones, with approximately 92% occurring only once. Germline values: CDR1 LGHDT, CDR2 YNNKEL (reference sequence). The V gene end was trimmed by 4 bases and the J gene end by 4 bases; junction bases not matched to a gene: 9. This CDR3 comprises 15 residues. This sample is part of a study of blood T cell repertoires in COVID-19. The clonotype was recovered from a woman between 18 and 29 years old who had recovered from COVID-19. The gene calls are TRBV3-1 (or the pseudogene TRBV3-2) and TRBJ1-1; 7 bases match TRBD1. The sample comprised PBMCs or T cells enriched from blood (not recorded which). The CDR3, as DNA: TGTGCCAGCAGCCCCTCTACAGGGGATGGCACTGAAGCTTTCTTT. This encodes CASSPSTGDGTEAFF.